The clone carrying this TCR beta chain has only a few counts. Antigen: not known. This sample was taken from a study of a mutant IDH1 vaccine in newly diagnosed glioma. Across the whole study: Sex among treated patients split approximately 62% male, about 40% female; mean age was approximately 38 years.

Germline-derived CDR1 and CDR2 are SGHVS and FQNEAQ. The CDR3 runs to 15 residues. V lost 5 bases and J 0 bases, leaving 14 bases between the germline ends. Generated by immunoSEQ multiplex PCR, the TCRdb table keeps only in-frame clones and is missing some. The sample includes tens of thousands of clones, 90% to 95% seen only once; the top ten take roughly 0.5%. Documented time point: week 5, during vaccination. Vaccine doses each comprised 300 ug of mutant IDH1 20-mer peptide, with topical imiquimod. This TCR was sampled from a woman aged 50 to 65 with glioma. The sequencing used PBMCs, collected from a glioma patient whose treatment included an IDH1 peptide vaccine. This chain links TRBV7-8 with TRBJ2-7, with TRBD2 as a possible D gene (5 bases). The chain's CDR3 is CASSPYRAGSYEQYF. As DNA, the CDR3 is TGTGCCAGCAGCCCTTATCGGGCGGGCTCCTACGAGCAGTACTTC.